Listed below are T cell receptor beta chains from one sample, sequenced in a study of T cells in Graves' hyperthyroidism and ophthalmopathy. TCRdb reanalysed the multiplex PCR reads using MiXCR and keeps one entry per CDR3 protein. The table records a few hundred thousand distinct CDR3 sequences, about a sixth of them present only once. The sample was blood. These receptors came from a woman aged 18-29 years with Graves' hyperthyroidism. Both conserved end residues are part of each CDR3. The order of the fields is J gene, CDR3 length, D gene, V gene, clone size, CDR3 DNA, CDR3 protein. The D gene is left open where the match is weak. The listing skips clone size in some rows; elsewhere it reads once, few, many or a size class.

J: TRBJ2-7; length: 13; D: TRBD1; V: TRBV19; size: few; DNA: TGTGCCAGTAGTCTCGGGACAGCTCGGGAGCAGTACTTC; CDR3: CASSLGTAREQYF
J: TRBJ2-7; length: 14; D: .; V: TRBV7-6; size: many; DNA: TGTGCCAGCAGCTTTGGGGCAGGAAGCTACGAGCAGTACTTC; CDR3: CASSFGAGSYEQYF
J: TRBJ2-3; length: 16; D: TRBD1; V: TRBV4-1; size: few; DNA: TGCGCCAGCAGCCAAGAGAGACAGGGGCGGGCAGATACGCAGTATTTT; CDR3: CASSQERQGRADTQYF
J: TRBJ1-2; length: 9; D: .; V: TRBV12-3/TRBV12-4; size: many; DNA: TGTGCCAGCAGTCCCGGCTACACCTTC; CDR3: CASSPGYTF
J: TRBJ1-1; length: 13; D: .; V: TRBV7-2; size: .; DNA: TGTGCCAGCAGCCAGAGGAGCGGCACTGAAGCTTTCTTT; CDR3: CASSQRSGTEAFF
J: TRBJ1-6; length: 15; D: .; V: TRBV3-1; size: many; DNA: TGTGCCAGCAGCCTCCGGGACACTTATAATTCACCCCTCCACTTT; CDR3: CASSLRDTYNSPLHF
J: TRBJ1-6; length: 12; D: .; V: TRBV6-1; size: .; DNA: TGTGCCAGCAGTGAATCGGTTGCACCCCTCCACTTT; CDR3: CASSESVAPLHF
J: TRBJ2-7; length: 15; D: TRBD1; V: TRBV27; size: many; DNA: TGTGCCAGCAGCTCCCCCGGGACAGGGCTCTACGAGCAGTACTTC; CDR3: CASSSPGTGLYEQYF
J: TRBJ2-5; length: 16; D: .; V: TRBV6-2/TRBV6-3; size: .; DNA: TGTGCCAGCAGTCCACCTGGCGCGGGGAGACAAGAGACCCAGTACTTC; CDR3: CASSPPGAGRQETQYF
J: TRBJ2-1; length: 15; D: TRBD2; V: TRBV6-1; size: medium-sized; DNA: TGTGCCAGCAGTGAAGAGGCGGGGGGCTACAATGAGCAGTTCTTC; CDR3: CASSEEAGGYNEQFF
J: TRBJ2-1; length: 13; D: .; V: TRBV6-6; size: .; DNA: TGTGCCAGCAGTTACCCAGGGAACAATGAGCAGTTCTTC; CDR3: CASSYPGNNEQFF
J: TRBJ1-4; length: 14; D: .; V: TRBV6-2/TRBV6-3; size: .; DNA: TGTGCCAGCAAGCCGGAGGGCCTTATCGAAAAACTGTTTTTT; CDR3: CASKPEGLIEKLFF
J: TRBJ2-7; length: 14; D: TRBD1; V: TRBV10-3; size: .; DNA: TGTGCCACCGGGACAGGGTCGCTAATCTACGAGCAGTACTTC; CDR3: CATGTGSLIYEQYF
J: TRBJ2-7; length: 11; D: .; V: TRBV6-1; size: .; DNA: TGTGCCAGCAGAAGCCTAAACGAGCAGTACTTC; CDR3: CASRSLNEQYF
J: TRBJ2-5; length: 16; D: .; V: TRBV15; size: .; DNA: TGTGCCACCAGTACCGGGTTAGAGACGTACGGGGAGACCCAGTACTTC; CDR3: CATSTGLETYGETQYF
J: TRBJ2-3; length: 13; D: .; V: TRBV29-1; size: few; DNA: TGCAGCGTGGGGACGGCATCCACAGATACGCAGTATTTT; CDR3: CSVGTASTDTQYF
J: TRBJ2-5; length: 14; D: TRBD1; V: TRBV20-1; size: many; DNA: TGCAGTGCTAAGGACAGGTTGGGTCAGGAGACCCAGTACTTC; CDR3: CSAKDRLGQETQYF
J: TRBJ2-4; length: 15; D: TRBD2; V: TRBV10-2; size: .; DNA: TGCGCCAGCAGTCTTAGCGGGATAGAAGGTGAAATTCAGTACTTC; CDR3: CASSLSGIEGEIQYF
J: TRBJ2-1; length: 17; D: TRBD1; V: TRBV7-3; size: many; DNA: TGTGCCAGCAGCTTAAGGGGTGGGACAGGCCAGATCCATGAGCAGTTCTTC; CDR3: CASSLRGGTGQIHEQFF
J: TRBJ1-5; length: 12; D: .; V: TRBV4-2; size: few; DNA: TGTGCCAGCAGCCATCCAGATCCCGCACAGCATTTT; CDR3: CASSHPDPAQHF
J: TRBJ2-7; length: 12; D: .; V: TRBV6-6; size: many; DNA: TGTGCCAGCAGTTACCGGACCTACGAGCAGTACTTC; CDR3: CASSYRTYEQYF
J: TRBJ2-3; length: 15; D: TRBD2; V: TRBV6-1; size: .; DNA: TGTGCCAGCAGTTCGACTAGCGGGAGTACAGATACGCAGTATTTT; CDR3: CASSSTSGSTDTQYF
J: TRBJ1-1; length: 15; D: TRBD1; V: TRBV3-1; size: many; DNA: TGTGCCAGCAGCCAACCGGGACAGAGAAACACTGAAGCTTTCTTT; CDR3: CASSQPGQRNTEAFF
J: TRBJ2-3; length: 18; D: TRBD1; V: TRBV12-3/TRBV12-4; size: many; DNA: TGTGCCAGCAGTTTTCCGAAACGGACAGGCCTGAGCACAGATACGCAGTATTTT; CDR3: CASSFPKRTGLSTDTQYF
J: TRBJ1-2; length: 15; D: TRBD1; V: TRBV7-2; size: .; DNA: TGTGCCAGCAGCTTAATCGCAGGGGGGAACTATGGCTACACCTTC; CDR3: CASSLIAGGNYGYTF
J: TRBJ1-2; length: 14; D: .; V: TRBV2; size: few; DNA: TGTGCCAGCAGAGTCTCAACGGGGGACTATGGCTACACCTTC; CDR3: CASRVSTGDYGYTF
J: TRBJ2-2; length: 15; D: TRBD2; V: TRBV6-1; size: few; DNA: TGTGCCACCACTATACTAGCGGGGGGGACCGGGGAGCTGTTTTTT; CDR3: CATTILAGGTGELFF
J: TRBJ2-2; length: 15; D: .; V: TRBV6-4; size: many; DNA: TGTGCCAGCAGTGACTCGATTTCCAGCACCGGGGAGCTGTTTTTT; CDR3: CASSDSISSTGELFF